Detailed here is one T cell receptor (beta chain). Its antigen is unidentified. The data originate from a study of CD8+ T cells in alopecia areata. On the study more broadly: Patients received oral tofacitinib, 5 to 10 mg twice daily, for moderate-to-severe alopecia areata. Study observations and caveats: For patients receiving tofacitinib, scalp clonality and expanded CD8+ clones among the top 100 significantly decreased. Elevated clonality characterized lesional scalp relative to normal scalp, particularly in alopecia totalis/universalis.

Treatment reported: oral pan-JAK inhibitor, 5-10 mg twice daily. T lymphocytes (CD4+ and CD8+) were sorted from PBMCs. Once RNA had been extracted, it was reverse transcribed into cDNA to act as the sequencing template. The protocol was immunoSEQ multiplex PCR, while the TCRdb copy is restricted to in-frame clones and leaves out a portion. The sample lists approximately 180,000 clones; 50% to 75% were seen once. Germline-derived CDR1 and CDR2 are SGHTA and FQGTGA. The V gene end was trimmed by 5 bases and the J gene end by 2 bases; junction bases not matched to a gene: 12. CDR3 length: 17 residues. The chain recombines TRBV7-3 with TRBJ2-3; TRBD1 matches 8 bases. The receptor's source is a human donor with alopecia areata. Here the sequenced sample was CD4+ T cells sorted from blood, taken between weeks 55 and 65, from a patient treated with tofacitinib. CDR3 protein: CASSTPPGDRYTDTQYF. DNA for the CDR3: TGTGCCAGCAGCACACCCCCCGGGGACAGGTACACAGATACGCAGTATTTT.